This entry lists 3 T cell receptor beta chains sequenced from one sample in a study of glioma-infiltrating T cells after dendritic cell vaccination. The method was immunoSEQ multiplex PCR; TCRdb's version includes in-frame clones alone and lacks a portion of them. The data contain roughly 60,000 clones, around 86% of them seen just once; the ten biggest clones take up approximately 10%. Sample time point: after dendritic cell vaccination, including at tumor progression/relapse. Specimen: blood, collected after dendritic cell vaccination. Receptor source: a human donor with glioblastoma.

The chain couples TRBV7-2 to TRBJ2-5; 10 bases are a match to TRBD2. V dropped 0 bases and J dropped 4; count of bases not matched to a gene: 5. Per the germline V gene, CDR1 is SGHTA and CDR2 is FQGNSA. The CDR3 runs 16 residues. DNA of the CDR3: TGTGCCAGCAGCTTAGCGAGGCTAGCGGGAGTAGAGACCCAGTACTTC. It is translated as CASSLARLAGVETQYF.

In this sample, this clone turned up a few times. V and J are TRBV5-1 and TRBJ2-5; 9 nucleotides match TRBD2. The ends lost 0 bases at V and 5 bases at J; junction bases unmatched: 5. This CDR3 spans 15 amino acids. The V gene's germline CDR1 is SGHRS and CDR2 YFSETQ. CDR3 nucleotide sequence: TGCGCCAGCAGCTTGGGCGGGGGGGCCCGGGAGACCCAGTACTTC. Translation gives CASSLGGGARETQYF.

This sequence joins TRBV11-1 and TRBJ2-1; 9 nucleotides align to TRBD1. V lost 1 base, J lost 9 bases, and 10 bases stayed unmatched. Germline V gives CDR1 SGHAT, CDR2 FQDESV (reference sequence). The CDR3 is 16 amino acids. The CDR3 DNA reads as TGTGCCAGCAGCTTAGAGGGACAGGGTTCTATAGCTGAGCAGTTCTTC. It encodes CASSLEGQGSIAEQFF.